This T cell receptor (beta chain) was recovered during a study of blood T cell repertoires in COVID-19. Turning to the study itself: There were acute and convalescent COVID-19 samples, and they came from the United States, Italy and Spain. Nucleic acid was either cDNA or gDNA, and it came from T cells, B-cell-depleted T cells, or PBMCs.

Per the original data handling: Amplification from reference gene primers served as the basis for estimated nucleated cell counts. Produced via immunoSEQ multiplex PCR; TCRdb's table is partial and in-frame only. Clonal size and the V and J genes are those of that table, whereas D and trimming came from the DNA. The profile shows a few hundred thousand clones, approximately 87% of them singletons. There are 17 residues in the CDR3. Germline V gives CDR1 LNHDA, CDR2 SQIVND (reference sequence). With 6 bases clipped from V and 9 bases from J, the junction kept 19 bases outside the gene matches. Input material: peripheral blood. The J gene is TRBJ2-1, the V gene TRBV19, with 8 nucleotides matching TRBD1. This TCR was recovered from a man aged 55 to 70 who had recovered from COVID-19. CDR3 bases: TGTGCCAGTAGACCAACCATCAGGGGGCCCACCGGTAGTGAGCAGTTCTTC. It is translated as CASRPTIRGPTGSEQFF.